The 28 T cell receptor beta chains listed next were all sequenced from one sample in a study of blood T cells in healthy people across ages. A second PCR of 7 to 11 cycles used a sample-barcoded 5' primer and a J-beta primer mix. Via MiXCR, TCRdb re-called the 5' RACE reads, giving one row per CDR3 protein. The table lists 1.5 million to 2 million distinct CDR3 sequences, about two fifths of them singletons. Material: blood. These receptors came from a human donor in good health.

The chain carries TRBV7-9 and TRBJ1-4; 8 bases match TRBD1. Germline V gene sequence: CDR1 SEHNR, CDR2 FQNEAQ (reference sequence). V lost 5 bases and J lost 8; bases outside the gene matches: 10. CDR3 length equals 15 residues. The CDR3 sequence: CASSPGQGDLEKLFF. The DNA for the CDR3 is TGTGCCAGCAGCCCCGGACAGGGAGATCTAGAAAAACTGTTTTTT.

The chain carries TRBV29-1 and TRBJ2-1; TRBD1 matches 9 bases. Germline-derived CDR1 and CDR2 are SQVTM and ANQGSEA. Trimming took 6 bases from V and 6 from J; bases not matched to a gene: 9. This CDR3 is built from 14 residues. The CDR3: CSVDRGGMGNEQFF. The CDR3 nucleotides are TGCAGCGTGGACAGGGGAGGCATGGGCAATGAGCAGTTCTTC.

CDR3 region: CSADRGDGYTF. In nucleotides, the CDR3 is TGCAGTGCGGACAGGGGGGATGGCTACACCTTC. V and J are TRBV20-1 and TRBJ1-2; 10 bases align to TRBD1. CDR1 is DFQATT and CDR2 is SNEGSKA in the germline V gene (reference sequence). The J segment lost 6 bases and the V segment lost 6 bases, leaving 1 base of the junction unmatched. The CDR3 has 11 amino acids.

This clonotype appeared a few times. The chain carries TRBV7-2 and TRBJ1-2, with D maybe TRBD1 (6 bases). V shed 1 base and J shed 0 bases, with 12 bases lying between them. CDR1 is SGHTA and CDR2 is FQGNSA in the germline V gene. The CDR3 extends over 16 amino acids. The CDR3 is CASSLGTAQPNYGYTF. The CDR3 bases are TGTGCCAGCAGCTTAGGGACAGCCCAACCTAACTATGGCTACACCTTC.

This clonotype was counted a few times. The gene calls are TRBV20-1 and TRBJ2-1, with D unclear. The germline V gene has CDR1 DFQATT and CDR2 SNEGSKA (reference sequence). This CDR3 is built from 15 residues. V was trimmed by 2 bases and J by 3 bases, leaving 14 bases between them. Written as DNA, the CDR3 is TGCAGTGCTAGACCTCCCTACAACCACTACAATGAGCAGTTCTTC. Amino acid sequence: CSARPPYNHYNEQFF.

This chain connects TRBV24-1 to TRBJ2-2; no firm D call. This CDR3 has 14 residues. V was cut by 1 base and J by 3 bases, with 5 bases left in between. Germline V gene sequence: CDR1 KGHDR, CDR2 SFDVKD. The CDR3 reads CATSDFGYTGELFF. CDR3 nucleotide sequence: TGTGCCACCAGTGATTTTGGGTACACCGGGGAGCTGTTTTTT.

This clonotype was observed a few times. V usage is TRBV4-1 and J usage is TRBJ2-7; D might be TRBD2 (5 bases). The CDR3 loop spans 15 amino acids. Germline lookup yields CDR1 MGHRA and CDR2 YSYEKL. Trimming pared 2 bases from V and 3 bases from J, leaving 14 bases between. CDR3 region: CASSQRIGRGYEQYF. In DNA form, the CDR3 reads TGCGCCAGCAGCCAACGTATTGGACGGGGCTACGAGCAGTACTTC.

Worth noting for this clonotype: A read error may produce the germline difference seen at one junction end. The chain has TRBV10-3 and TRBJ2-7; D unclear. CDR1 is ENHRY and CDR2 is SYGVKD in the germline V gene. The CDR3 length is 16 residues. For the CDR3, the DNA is TGTGCCACCAGTGACCTCGAGTCTGAAGTCCCCTACGAGCAGTACTTC. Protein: CATSDLESEVPYEQYF.

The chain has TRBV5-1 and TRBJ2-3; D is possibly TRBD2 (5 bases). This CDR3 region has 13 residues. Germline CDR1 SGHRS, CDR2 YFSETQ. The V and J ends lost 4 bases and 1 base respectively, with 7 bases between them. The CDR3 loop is CASSEAGTDTQYF. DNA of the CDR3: TGCGCCAGCAGCGAAGCGGGCACAGATACGCAGTATTTT.

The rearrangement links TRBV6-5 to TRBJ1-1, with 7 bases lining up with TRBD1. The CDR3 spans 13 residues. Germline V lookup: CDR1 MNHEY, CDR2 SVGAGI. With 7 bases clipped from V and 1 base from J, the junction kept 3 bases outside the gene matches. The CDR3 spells CASTAGGNTEAFF. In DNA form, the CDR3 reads TGTGCCAGCACCGCAGGGGGGAACACTGAAGCTTTCTTT.

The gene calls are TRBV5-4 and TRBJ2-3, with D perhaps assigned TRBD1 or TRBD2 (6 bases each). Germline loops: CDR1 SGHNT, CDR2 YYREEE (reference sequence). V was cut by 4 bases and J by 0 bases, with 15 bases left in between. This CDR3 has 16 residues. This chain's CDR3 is CASSLYGGGSTDTQYF. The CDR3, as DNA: TGTGCCAGCAGCCTATACGGAGGGGGAAGCACAGATACGCAGTATTTT.

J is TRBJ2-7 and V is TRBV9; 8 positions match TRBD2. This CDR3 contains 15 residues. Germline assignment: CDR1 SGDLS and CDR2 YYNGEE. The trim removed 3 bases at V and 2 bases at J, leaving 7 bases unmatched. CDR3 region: CASSAGGGKPYEQYF. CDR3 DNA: TGTGCCAGCAGCGCGGGCGGGGGGAAACCCTACGAGCAGTACTTC. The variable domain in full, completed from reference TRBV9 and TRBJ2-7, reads DSGVTQTPKHLITATGQRVTLRCSPRSGDLSVYWYQQSLDQGLQFLIQYYNGEERAKGNILERFSAQQFPDLHSELNLSSLELGDSALYFCASSAGGGKPYEQYFGPGTRLTVT.

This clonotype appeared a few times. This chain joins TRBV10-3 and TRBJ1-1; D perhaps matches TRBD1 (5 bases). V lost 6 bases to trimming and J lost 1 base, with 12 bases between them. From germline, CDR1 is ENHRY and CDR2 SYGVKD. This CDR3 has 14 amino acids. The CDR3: CAISGTVPNTEAFF. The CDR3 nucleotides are TGTGCCATCAGCGGGACCGTCCCGAACACTGAAGCTTTCTTT.

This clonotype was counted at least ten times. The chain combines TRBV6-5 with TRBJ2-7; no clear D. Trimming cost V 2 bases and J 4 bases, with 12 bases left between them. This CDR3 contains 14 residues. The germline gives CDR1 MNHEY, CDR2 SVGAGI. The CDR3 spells CASSYGSWGYEQYF. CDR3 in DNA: TGTGCCAGCAGTTACGGGTCATGGGGTTACGAGCAGTACTTC.

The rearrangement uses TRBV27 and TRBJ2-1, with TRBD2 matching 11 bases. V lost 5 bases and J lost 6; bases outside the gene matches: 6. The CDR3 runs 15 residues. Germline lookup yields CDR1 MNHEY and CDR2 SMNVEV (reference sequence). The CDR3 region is CASSLLSGGGNEQFF. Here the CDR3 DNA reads TGTGCCAGCAGTCTCCTTAGCGGGGGGGGCAATGAGCAGTTCTTC.

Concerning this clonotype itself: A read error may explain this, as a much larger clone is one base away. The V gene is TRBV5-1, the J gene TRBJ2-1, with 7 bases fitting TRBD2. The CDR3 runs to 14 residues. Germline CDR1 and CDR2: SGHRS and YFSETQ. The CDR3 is CAGSPGTTYNEQFF. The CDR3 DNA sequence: TGCGCCGGCAGCCCGGGGACTACGTACAATGAGCAGTTCTTC.

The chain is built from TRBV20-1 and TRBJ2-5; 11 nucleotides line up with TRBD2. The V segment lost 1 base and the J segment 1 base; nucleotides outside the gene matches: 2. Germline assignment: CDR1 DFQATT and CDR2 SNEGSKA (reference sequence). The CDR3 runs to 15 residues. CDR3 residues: CSARATSGAQETQYF. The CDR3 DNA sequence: TGCAGTGCTAGAGCGACTAGCGGGGCCCAAGAGACCCAGTACTTC.

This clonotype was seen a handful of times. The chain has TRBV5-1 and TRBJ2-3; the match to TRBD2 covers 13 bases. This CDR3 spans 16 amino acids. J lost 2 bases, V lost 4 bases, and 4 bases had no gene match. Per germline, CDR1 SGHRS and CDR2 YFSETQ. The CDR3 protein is CASSLGTSGNTDTQYF. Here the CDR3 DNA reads TGCGCCAGCAGCCTAGGGACTAGCGGGAACACAGATACGCAGTATTTT.

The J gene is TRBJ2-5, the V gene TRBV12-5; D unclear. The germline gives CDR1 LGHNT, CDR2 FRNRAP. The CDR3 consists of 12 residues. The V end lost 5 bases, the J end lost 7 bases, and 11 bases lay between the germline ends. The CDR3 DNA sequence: TGTGCTAGTGGTCAGACGTCCGCGACCCAGTACTTC. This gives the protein CASGQTSATQYF. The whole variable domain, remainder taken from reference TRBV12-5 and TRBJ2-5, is DARVTQTPRHKVTEMGQEVTMRCQPILGHNTVFWYRQTMMQGLELLAYFRNRAPLDDSGMPKDRFSAEMPDATLATLKIQPSEPRDSAVYFCASGQTSATQYFGPGTRLLVL.

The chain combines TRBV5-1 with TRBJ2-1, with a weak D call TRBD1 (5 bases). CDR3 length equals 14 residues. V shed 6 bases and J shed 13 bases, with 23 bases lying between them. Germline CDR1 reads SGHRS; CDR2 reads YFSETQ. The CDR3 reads CASTKIDRQETQFF. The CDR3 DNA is TGCGCCAGCACGAAAATAGACAGACAAGAGACCCAGTTCTTC.

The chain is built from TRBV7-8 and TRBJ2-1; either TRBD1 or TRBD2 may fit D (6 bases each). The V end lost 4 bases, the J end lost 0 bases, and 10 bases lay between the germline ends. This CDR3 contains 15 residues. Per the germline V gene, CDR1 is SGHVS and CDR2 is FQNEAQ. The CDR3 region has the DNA TGTGCCAGCAGCTCCCGGGGGCACTCCTACAATGAGCAGTTCTTC. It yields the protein CASSSRGHSYNEQFF.

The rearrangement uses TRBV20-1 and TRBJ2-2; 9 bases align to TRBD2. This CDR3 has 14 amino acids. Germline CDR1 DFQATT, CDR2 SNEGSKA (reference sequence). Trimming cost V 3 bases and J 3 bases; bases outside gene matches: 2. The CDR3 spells CSARSSGDTGELFF. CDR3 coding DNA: TGCAGTGCTAGGTCTAGCGGGGACACCGGGGAGCTGTTTTTT.

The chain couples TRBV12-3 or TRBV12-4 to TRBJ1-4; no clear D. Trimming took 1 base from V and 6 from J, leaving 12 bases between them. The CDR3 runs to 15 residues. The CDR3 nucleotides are TGTGCCAGCAGTTTAGTCCAGGAGCCGGATGAAAAACTGTTTTTT. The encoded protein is CASSLVQEPDEKLFF.

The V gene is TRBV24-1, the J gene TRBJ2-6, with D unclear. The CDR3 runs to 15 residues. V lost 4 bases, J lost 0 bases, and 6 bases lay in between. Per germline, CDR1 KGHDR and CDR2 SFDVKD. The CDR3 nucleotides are TGTGCCACCAGTGACCGGATCTCTGGGGCCAACGTCCTGACTTTC. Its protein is CATSDRISGANVLTF.

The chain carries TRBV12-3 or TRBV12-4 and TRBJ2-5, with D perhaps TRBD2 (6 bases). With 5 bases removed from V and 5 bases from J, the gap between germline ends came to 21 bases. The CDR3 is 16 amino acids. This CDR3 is CASSPPGEALQETQYF. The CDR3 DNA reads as TGTGCCAGCAGTCCCCCCGGGGAGGCGCTTCAGGAGACCCAGTACTTC.

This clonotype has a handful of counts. The CDR3 DNA reads TGTGCCAGCACCTGGGACAGCACAGATACGCAGTATTTT. Its translation is CASTWDSTDTQYF. The chain carries TRBV12-3 or TRBV12-4 and TRBJ2-3; perhaps D is TRBD1 or TRBD2 (5 bases each). Trimming stripped 7 bases from V and 0 bases from J, with 8 bases between. The CDR3 consists of 13 residues.

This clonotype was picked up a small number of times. CDR3 loop: CASSPYSETQYF. The CDR3 DNA sequence: TGCGCCAGCAGCCCATATAGTGAGACCCAGTACTTC. The chain recombines TRBV5-1 with TRBJ2-5; D is unresolved. The CDR3 sequence is 12 residues long. CDR1 and CDR2 (germline): SGHRS, YFSETQ. Between the trimmed V and J ends, which lost 4 bases and 5 bases, there was a span of 9 bases.

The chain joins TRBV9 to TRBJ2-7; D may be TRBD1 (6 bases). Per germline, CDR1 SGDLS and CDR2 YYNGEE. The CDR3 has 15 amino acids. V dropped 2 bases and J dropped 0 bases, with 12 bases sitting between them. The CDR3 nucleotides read TGTGCCAGCAGCGTTGATACAGGGACCTCCTACGAGCAGTACTTC. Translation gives CASSVDTGTSYEQYF.